This TCR beta chain was obtained from a study of cytomegalovirus exposure and HLA in healthy donors. Regarding the study as a whole: Presence/absence analyses treated sequencing depth as roughly uniform across donors. Some V segments could not be told apart, so they were left out, TRBV6-2 and TRBV6-3 among them. The CMV antigen specificity of a few CMV-associated chains was confirmed through in vitro analysis. In an earlier analysis, about 87% or about 30%: the productive usage of most TCR beta V segments.

This clone appeared once. The target antigen is unknown. Primers for the PCR totalled 60 Vbeta and 13 Jbeta. Libraries were prepared by immunoSEQ multiplex PCR; TCRdb keeps only in-frame clonotypes and omits some of them. The data contain about 150,000 clones, 75% of them singletons. Germline-derived CDR1 and CDR2 are SGDLS and YYNGEE. The CDR3 sequence is 15 residues long. The V end lost 4 bases, the J end lost 4 bases, and 17 bases lay between the germline ends. The chain joins TRBV9 to TRBJ1-2; a weak D match, TRBD1 (5 bases). This clonotype was obtained from a man younger than 35 in good health and CMV-seronegative. Sequencing was carried out using PBMCs. CDR3: CASSYTELQVYGYTF. The CDR3 DNA is TGTGCCAGCAGCTATACAGAACTACAGGTCTATGGCTACACCTTC.